This entry lists 25 T cell receptor beta chains sequenced from one sample in a study of tumor-infiltrating lymphocytes in primary liver carcinoma. Bulk tissue was left unsorted, and RNA and DNA were co-extracted from about 21-30 mg of it. TCR beta cDNA was made from 450 to 500 ng total RNA with a constant-region primer. For TCR beta, libraries were produced by three nested multiplex PCR rounds using slightly modified ARM-PCR. The opening two PCR rounds, approximately 10 cycles each, paired TRBV1-TRBV30 forward primers with a C-beta reverse primer. TCRdb redid the calling of the multiplex PCR reads with MiXCR, one entry per CDR3 protein. The sample includes around 100,000 distinct CDR3 sequences, almost 70% of them seen just once. The sample taken for sequencing was liver tumor tissue from sampling region 5. Subset indicated: tumor region T5, tumor centre. These receptors were taken from a woman aged 55-69 years with primary liver carcinoma and hepatitis B virus infection.

CDR3 region: CASSQGAEGGSCNEQFF. The CDR3 region has the DNA TGCGCCAGCAGCCAAGGGGCTGAGGGAGGTTCCTGTAATGAGCAGTTCTTC. The chain employs TRBV4-1 and TRBJ2-1, with a weak D call TRBD2 (6 bases). Germline assignment: CDR1 MGHRA and CDR2 YSYEKL. Trimming pared 1 base from V and 7 bases from J, leaving 20 bases between. This CDR3 is built from 17 residues.

This clonotype was seen a few times. This may be a read error, as it is one base from a much larger clone. The chain couples TRBV12-3 or TRBV12-4 to TRBJ1-6; D not certain. This CDR3 has 15 amino acids. Trimming took 5 bases from V and 7 from J, leaving 15 bases between them. In DNA form, the CDR3 reads TGTGCCAGCAGTGCACGGTTCCTCGGGAATTCACCCCTCCACTTT. Encoded protein: CASSARFLGNSPLHF.

Turning to this clonotype: The junction differs from germline at one of its ends, possibly a read error. The chain combines TRBV11-1 with TRBJ1-1, with unresolved D. Germline CDR1 and CDR2: SGHAT and FQDESV (reference sequence). This CDR3 has 13 residues. The DNA of the CDR3 is TGTGCCAGCTCCCGGTGCCCTAACACTGAAGCTTTATTT. This translates into CASSRCPNTEALF.

In the case of this clonotype: The CDR3 does not close with the conserved phenylalanine or tryptophan, likely indicating a read error. The gene calls are TRBV5-6 and TRBJ1-1; D unclear. CDR1 SGHDT and CDR2 YYEEEE come from the germline V gene. The CDR3 is made up of 15 amino acids. The CDR3 region is CPSSLRFTRLTEAFS. CDR3 nucleotides: TGTCCCAGCAGCTTGCGCTTTACACGACTCACTGAAGCTTTCTCT.

A word on this clonotype: At one end, the junction sequence differs from germline, possibly due to a read error. The CDR3 nucleotides are TGTGCCGTTTCTACAGGGCGACACTATGGCCACACTTTC. Translation gives CAVSTGRHYGHTF. The rearrangement links TRBV6-5 to TRBJ1-2; maybe TRBD1 (6 bases). Germline V gives CDR1 MNHEY, CDR2 SVGAGI. This CDR3 has 13 amino acids.

The V call is TRBV11-2, the J call TRBJ2-3, with 9 bases fitting TRBD2. The CDR3 loop spans 15 amino acids. Germline CDR1 is SGHAT and CDR2 is FQNNGV. V dropped 7 bases and J dropped 8; count of bases not matched to a gene: 13. Written as DNA, the CDR3 is TGTGCCAGCAACTTGCGGGAGGGGGGCGCAGTTACGCAGTATTTT. Translating gives CASNLREGGAVTQYF.

The chain carries TRBV11-2 and TRBJ2-1; D may be TRBD2 (5 bases). The germline V gene encodes CDR1 SGHAT and CDR2 FQNNGV. This CDR3 spans 15 amino acids. This CDR3 is CAGSLPGLRDNEQFF. The CDR3 coding sequence is TGTGCAGGCAGCTTGCCGGGATTACGGGACAATGAGCAGTTCTTC.

Comment on this clonotype: An end of the junction differs from the germline gene, which may be a read error. V usage is TRBV6-1 and J usage is TRBJ1-4, with D perhaps matching TRBD1 (5 bases). Germline V lookup: CDR1 MNHNS, CDR2 SASEGT. This CDR3 region has 18 residues. In DNA, the CDR3 is TGTGCCAGCAGTGAAGCTGGTGCAGGGACCTCAACTAATGAAAAAATGTTTTTT. Residues: CASSEAGAGTSTNEKMFF.

This clonotype appeared a single time. A much larger clone differs from this one at a single base, so this may be a read error. No conserved phenylalanine or tryptophan is present at the end of the CDR3, so a read error is the likely explanation. The chain links TRBV5-1 to TRBJ2-2; 9 positions match TRBD1. The CDR3 contains 16 residues. V dropped 4 bases and J dropped 5; count of bases not matched to a gene: 9. The V gene's germline CDR1 is SGHRS and CDR2 YFSETQ. The CDR3 nucleotides read TGCGCCAGCAGCGCCGGGACAGGGATATGGACCGGGGAGCTGTTTTAT. Translation gives CASSAGTGIWTGELFY.

This clonotype was recorded a few times. The chain recombines TRBV5-1 with TRBJ1-6; unclear D gene. Germline loops: CDR1 SGHRS, CDR2 YFSETQ. The V gene lost 0 bases and the J gene lost 8 bases, with 12 bases spanning the gap. The CDR3 has 15 amino acids. DNA for the CDR3: TGCGCCAGCAGCTTGGGGCACCGCGGGGATTCACCCCTCCACTTT. It yields the protein CASSLGHRGDSPLHF.

This clonotype appeared many times. The chain has TRBV5-4 and TRBJ2-1; 11 nucleotides agree with TRBD2. Germline V CDR1 and CDR2: SGHNT, YYREEE (reference sequence). With V trimmed by 5 bases and J by 5 bases, 6 bases remained unmatched. The CDR3 contains 15 residues. This CDR3 is CASRPGTSGNNEQFF. CDR3 in DNA: TGTGCCAGCAGGCCCGGGACTAGCGGTAACAATGAGCAGTTCTTC.

Note on this clonotype: A much larger clone sits a single nucleotide away, making a read error possible. This sequence joins TRBV5-5 and TRBJ1-2, with D tentatively TRBD1 (5 bases). The germline gives CDR1 SGHKS, CDR2 YYEKEE (reference sequence). V was pared by 5 bases and J by 4 bases, with 12 bases between. This CDR3 spans 13 amino acids. CDR3 coding DNA: TGTGCCAGCAGTAAGGGGATCGGCTATGGCTACACCTTC. Amino acids: CASSKGIGYGYTF.

The DNA for the CDR3 is TGTGCCAGTAGCCGGGACCCGACGATCTCAGATACGCAGTATTTT. This codes for CASSRDPTISDTQYF. V and J are TRBV19 and TRBJ2-3; D is perhaps TRBD1 or TRBD2 (5 bases each). V lost 6 bases, J lost 4 bases, and 17 bases lay in between. The CDR3 sequence is 15 residues long. Germline V CDR1 and CDR2: LNHDA, SQIVND (reference sequence).

The chain combines TRBV7-9 with TRBJ2-5, with 9 bases that match TRBD1. The CDR3 is made up of 15 amino acids. Germline values: CDR1 SEHNR, CDR2 FQNEAQ (reference sequence). The V and J ends lost 9 bases and 3 bases, in that order; junction bases with no gene match: 11. CDR3 sequence: CASSPRDREEETQYF. The DNA for the CDR3 is TGTGCCAGTAGCCCGCGGGACAGGGAAGAAGAGACCCAGTACTTC. The whole variable domain, filled in from reference TRBV7-9 and TRBJ2-5, reads DTGVSQNPRHKITKRGQNVTFRCDPISEHNRLYWYRQTLGQGPEFLTYFQNEAQLEKSRLLSDRFSAERPKGSFSTLEIQRTEQGDSAMYLCASSPRDREEETQYFGPGTRLLVL.

In its sample, this clonotype was seen many times. J is TRBJ2-4 and V is TRBV10-3; 7 nucleotides line up with TRBD1. Trimming removed 3 bases from V and 3 bases from J; junction bases left unmatched: 8. Germline CDR1 reads ENHRY; CDR2 reads SYGVKD. There are 16 residues in the CDR3. CDR3 bases: TGTGCCATCAGTGAATTCTTGGGACAGAGCAAAAACATTCAGTACTTC. Translation gives CAISEFLGQSKNIQYF.

About this clonotype itself: A read error is likely, as this CDR3 ends without the conserved phenylalanine or tryptophan. No DNA is shown, since the ends of the CDR3 on it are uncertain; the CDR3 is the one TCRdb lists. This chain links TRBV29-1 with TRBJ2-6; the DNA was not used to check the table's D call, TRBD1. The CDR3 extends over 15 residues, inclusive of both ends. Germline CDR1 reads SQVTM; CDR2 reads ANQGSEA. The CDR3 loop reads CGVEGQGAGANVLTS.

The chain has TRBV29-1 and TRBJ2-3; weak D call: TRBD2 (5 bases). CDR1 is SQVTM and CDR2 is ANQGSEA in the germline V gene. V lost 4 bases and J 0 bases, leaving 14 bases between the germline ends. The CDR3 is made up of 15 amino acids. Written as DNA, the CDR3 is TGCAGCGTTGTGAGGACTCCTAGAAGCACAGATACGCAGTATTTT. Translation: CSVVRTPRSTDTQYF.

This clonotype showed up just once. A much larger clone is a single base away; this may be a read error. V is TRBV7-9 and J is TRBJ2-1; a weak D match, TRBD2 (6 bases). V gave up 3 bases and J gave up 12 bases, with 18 bases separating them. In germline, CDR1 is SEHNR, CDR2 FQNEAQ (reference sequence). This CDR3 contains 14 residues. CDR3 bases: TGTGCCAGCAGCTTCAGCCGGGGGTCGGGTGGGCAGTTCTTC. Translation: CASSFSRGSGGQFF.

Concerning this clonotype: A junction end diverges from the germline sequence, so it may reflect a read error. V gene TRBV12-3 or TRBV12-4 combines with J gene TRBJ2-3, with 10 nucleotides matching TRBD2. The CDR3 totals 19 residues. Written as DNA, the CDR3 is TGTGCCAGCAGTTTGGGTCGGCTAGCGGGAGTGTTTAGCACAGATAGGCAGTATTTT. Translating gives CASSLGRLAGVFSTDRQYF.

This clonotype was recorded at least ten times. One base away lies a much larger clone, so this may be a sequencing read error. This chain uses TRBV11-1 with TRBJ2-7; tentative D call: TRBD2 (5 bases). Germline CDR1 reads SGHAT; CDR2 reads FQDESV (reference sequence). Trimming stripped 1 base from V and 7 bases from J, with 8 bases between. CDR3 size: 12 residues. CDR3 sequence: CASSLDGKEQYF. The CDR3 coding sequence is TGTGCCAGCAGCTTAGACGGGAAAGAGCAGTACTTC.

Regarding this clonotype: An end of the junction does not agree with germline; a read error may underlie this. The V call is TRBV11-2, the J call TRBJ1-6; D is uncertain. Germline lookup yields CDR1 SGHAT and CDR2 FQNNGV. This CDR3 spans 13 amino acids. The CDR3 protein is CASSLPLGSPLHF. CDR3 sequence (DNA): TGTGCCAGCAGCCTCCCTCTTGGTTCACCACTCCACTTT.

With regard to this clonotype: The junction and the germline gene differ at one end; a read error may be behind it. The V and J genes are TRBV11-2 and TRBJ2-3, with D maybe TRBD1 (6 bases). Germline V lookup: CDR1 SGHAT, CDR2 FQNNGV. This CDR3 contains 17 residues. The CDR3 DNA sequence: TGTGTCAGCAGCTTAGGGGGACCAACATACACATCAGATACGCAGTATTTT. Protein: CVSSLGGPTYTSDTQYF.

V is TRBV6-5 and J is TRBJ2-7; 13 bases map to TRBD2. The V gene end was trimmed by 7 bases and the J gene end by 13 bases; junction bases not matched to a gene: 16. The CDR3 covers 15 residues. CDR1 MNHEY and CDR2 SVGAGI come from the germline V gene. The CDR3 spells CASKGLAGNVYEQYF. The CDR3 DNA is TGTGCCAGCAAGGGACTAGCGGGAAACGTCTACGAACAATACTTC.

A word on this clonotype: This sequence may be a read error, since a much larger clone differs from it by one base. This chain uses TRBV7-8 with TRBJ2-1; 11 bases line up with TRBD2. The CDR3 loop spans 15 amino acids. Germline V lookup: CDR1 SGHVS, CDR2 FQNEAQ. The CDR3 coding sequence is TGTGTCAGCAGCTTAAGACTAGCGGGGTACAATGAGCAGTTCTTC. It translates to CVSSLRLAGYNEQFF.

The chain has TRBV6-5 and TRBJ1-2, with 7 bases fitting TRBD1. The germline V gene encodes CDR1 MNHEY and CDR2 SVGAGI. The CDR3 sequence is 15 residues long. The V and J ends lost 6 bases and 8 bases, in that order; junction bases with no gene match: 15. The CDR3 is CASSQVTGTARGYTF. CDR3 in DNA: TGTGCCAGCAGCCAAGTAACTGGGACAGCACGAGGCTACACCTTC.